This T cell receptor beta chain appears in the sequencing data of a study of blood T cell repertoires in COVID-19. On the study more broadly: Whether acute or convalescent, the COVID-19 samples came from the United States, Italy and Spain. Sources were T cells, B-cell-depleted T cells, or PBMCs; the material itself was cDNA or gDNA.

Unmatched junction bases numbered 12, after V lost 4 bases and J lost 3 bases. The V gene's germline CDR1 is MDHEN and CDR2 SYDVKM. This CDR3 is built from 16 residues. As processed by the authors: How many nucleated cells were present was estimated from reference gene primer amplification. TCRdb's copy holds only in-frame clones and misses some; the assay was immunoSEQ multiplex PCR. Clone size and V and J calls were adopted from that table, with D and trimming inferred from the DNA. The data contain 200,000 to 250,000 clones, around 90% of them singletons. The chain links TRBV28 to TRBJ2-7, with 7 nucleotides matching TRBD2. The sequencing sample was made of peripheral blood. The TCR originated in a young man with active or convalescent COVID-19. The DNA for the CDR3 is TGTGCCAGCAGTTACCGTCCAAGCGGGATCCGCTACGAGCAGTACTTC. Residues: CASSYRPSGIRYEQYF. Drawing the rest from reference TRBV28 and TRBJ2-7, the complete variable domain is DVKVTQSSRYLVKRTGEKVFLECVQDMDHENMFWYRQDPGLGLRLIYFSYDVKMKEKGDIPEGYSVSREKKERFSLILESASTNQTSMYLCASSYRPSGIRYEQYFGPGTRLTVT.